These 32 T cell receptor beta chains were sequenced from one sample in a study of blood T cells in healthy people across ages. A J-beta primer mix and a sample-barcoded 5' primer were used in a second PCR of roughly 7 to 12 cycles. Using its own MiXCR run on the 5' RACE reads, TCRdb lists one record per CDR3 protein. The top ten clones hold approximately 4.1% of a sample with some 1.5 million distinct CDR3 sequences, 35% to 45% of them seen once. The sample comprised blood. These receptors all stem from a woman between 18 and 30 years old in good health.

This clonotype was observed a few times. The chain is built from TRBV4-3 and TRBJ2-7; perhaps D is TRBD1 or TRBD2 (6 bases each). Trimming left V 0 bases short and J 0 bases short, with 9 bases between. This CDR3 region has 15 residues. Germline CDR1 reads LGHNA; CDR2 reads YSLEER. This CDR3 reads CASSQERDNSYEQYF. The CDR3 bases are TGCGCCAGCAGCCAAGAGCGGGACAACTCCTACGAGCAGTACTTC.

The chain recombines TRBV5-1 with TRBJ2-5, with D maybe TRBD2 (6 bases). Trimming pared 3 bases from V and 1 base from J, leaving 13 bases between. The CDR3 contains 15 residues. CDR1 and CDR2 from the germline V gene are SGHRS and YFSETQ. The CDR3 region is CASSSEGLPQETQYF. CDR3 in DNA: TGCGCCAGCAGCTCGGAGGGACTCCCCCAAGAGACCCAGTACTTC.

This clonotype was found a few times. The rearrangement links TRBV20-1 to TRBJ1-6; the D gene is possibly TRBD1 (6 bases). V was cut by 4 bases and J by 8 bases, with 15 bases left in between. The length of the CDR3 is 14 residues. Germline loops: CDR1 DFQATT, CDR2 SNEGSKA (reference sequence). The CDR3 bases are TGCAGTGCTAAGGGGGTCACTGCTGATTCACCCCTCCACTTT. Amino acids: CSAKGVTADSPLHF.

The sample holds a few counts of this clonotype. The rearrangement joins TRBV4-1 to TRBJ2-1; D may match TRBD1 or TRBD2 (8 bases each). Germline V lookup: CDR1 MGHRA, CDR2 YSYEKL. The ends were cut back, 3 bases at V and 2 bases at J, with 26 bases in the middle. The CDR3 is made up of 20 amino acids. DNA of the CDR3: TGCGCCAGCAGCCACCCGAGGACAGGGCTAGCGGGCGAGACCTACAATGAGCAGTTCTTC. Protein sequence: CASSHPRTGLAGETYNEQFF.

This clonotype was seen a handful of times. This chain joins TRBV29-1 and TRBJ2-1; 7 bases align to TRBD1. Unmatched junction bases numbered 3, after V lost 3 bases and J lost 7 bases. The CDR3 length is 12 residues. Germline lookup yields CDR1 SQVTM and CDR2 ANQGSEA. CDR3 DNA: TGCAGCGTTGACAGGGGGTGGAATGAGCAGTTCTTC. This encodes CSVDRGWNEQFF.

The rearrangement uses TRBV6-2 or TRBV6-3 and TRBJ2-7; 10 nucleotides agree with TRBD2. The ends lost 8 bases at V and 3 bases at J; junction bases unmatched: 7. The CDR3 runs 14 residues. Germline V gives CDR1 MNHEY, CDR2 SVGEGT. The CDR3 protein is CASFSSGSIYEQYF. In nucleotides, the CDR3 is TGTGCCAGCTTTTCTAGCGGGAGTATCTACGAGCAGTACTTC.

V is TRBV6-1 and J is TRBJ1-2; 12 nucleotides align to TRBD1. This CDR3 is built from 18 residues. Losses at the gene ends were 6 bases for V and 4 bases for J; bases not matched to a gene: 15. Looked up from germline, CDR1 is MNHNS and CDR2 is SASEGT. The CDR3 DNA follows: TGTGCCAGCAGATTCCCCGGGACAGGGGGCAAAGCGAGCTATGGCTACACCTTC. It translates to CASRFPGTGGKASYGYTF.

The V call is TRBV5-1, the J call TRBJ1-2, with D hard to call. The CDR3 consists of 14 residues. Germline V CDR1 and CDR2: SGHRS, YFSETQ. Deletions cut 1 base from V and 4 bases from J, with 11 bases between. The CDR3: CASSLSGFAYGYTF. The CDR3, as DNA: TGCGCCAGCAGCTTGTCGGGATTCGCCTATGGCTACACCTTC.

The rearrangement joins TRBV28 to TRBJ2-7; D gene unclear. This CDR3 has 13 amino acids. CDR1 and CDR2 from the germline V gene are MDHEN and SYDVKM. V dropped 6 bases and J dropped 0 bases, with 9 bases sitting between them. CDR3 nucleotides: TGTGCCAGCAGACACGGCAGCTCCTACGAGCAGTACTTC. Its translation is CASRHGSSYEQYF. Full variable domain (rest looked up from reference TRBV28 and TRBJ2-7): DVKVTQSSRYLVKRTGEKVFLECVQDMDHENMFWYRQDPGLGLRLIYFSYDVKMKEKGDIPEGYSVSREKKERFSLILESASTNQTSMYLCASRHGSSYEQYFGPGTRLTVT.

The chain recombines TRBV20-1 with TRBJ2-1; the match to TRBD1 covers 7 bases. The germline V gene encodes CDR1 DFQATT and CDR2 SNEGSKA (reference sequence). The CDR3 runs to 15 residues. The trim removed 5 bases at V and 3 bases at J, leaving 10 bases unmatched. This CDR3 is CSAHVTGENYNEQFF. CDR3 bases: TGCAGTGCTCACGTTACAGGGGAAAACTACAATGAGCAGTTCTTC.

This clonotype was detected a few times. The V gene is TRBV20-1, the J gene TRBJ2-5, with 11 bases aligning to TRBD2. The CDR3 has 19 residues. Germline V gene sequence: CDR1 DFQATT, CDR2 SNEGSKA (reference sequence). The V and J ends lost 2 bases and 2 bases, in that order; junction bases with no gene match: 16. As DNA, the CDR3 is TGCAGTGCTAGACCCGTAGGCCGTTATAGCGGGAGGGTTCAAGAGACCCAGTACTTC. This codes for CSARPVGRYSGRVQETQYF.

This chain joins TRBV9 and TRBJ2-5; D is possibly TRBD2 (6 bases). The CDR3 contains 14 residues. The ends were cut back, 4 bases at V and 2 bases at J, with 12 bases in the middle. Germline V gene lookup returns CDR1 SGDLS and CDR2 YYNGEE. Here the CDR3 reads CASSLRDLQETQYF. The CDR3 nucleotides read TGTGCCAGCAGCCTACGGGACTTACAAGAGACCCAGTACTTC.

The V gene is TRBV29-1, the J gene TRBJ1-2; D is possibly TRBD1 (5 bases). This CDR3 is built from 14 residues. Germline CDR1 SQVTM, CDR2 ANQGSEA. V shed 3 bases and J shed 1 base, with 12 bases lying between them. The CDR3 nucleotides are TGCAGCGTTGAGGTACAGGAAAATAACTATGGCTACACCTTC. It yields the protein CSVEVQENNYGYTF.

CDR3 nucleotide sequence: TGTGCCAGCAGCCGGTCTAGCGACTCCTACAATGAGCAGTACTTC. This gives the protein CASSRSSDSYNEQYF. V usage is TRBV5-4 and J usage is TRBJ2-5, with D possibly being TRBD2 (6 bases). V was clipped by 4 bases and J by 11 bases, with 24 bases between them. Germline V gives CDR1 SGHNT, CDR2 YYREEE (reference sequence). The CDR3 is 15 residues long.

V gene TRBV5-1 combines with J gene TRBJ2-3; 7 bases match TRBD2. The germline CDR1 and CDR2 sequences are SGHRS and YFSETQ. The CDR3 has 14 amino acids. Germline trimming cut 9 bases from V and 0 bases from J; bases unmatched to any gene: 7. CDR3 region: CATKTSDSTDTQYF. CDR3 coding DNA: TGCGCCACCAAAACTAGCGACAGCACAGATACGCAGTATTTT.

This chain links TRBV10-2 with TRBJ2-3; no definite D call. The germline V gene encodes CDR1 WSHSY and CDR2 SAAADI. The CDR3 has 13 residues. V shed 3 bases and J shed 4 bases, with 8 bases lying between them. CDR3 sequence: CASSDTRADTQYF. CDR3 in DNA: TGCGCCAGCAGTGATACCCGGGCAGATACGCAGTATTTT.

The chain couples TRBV13 to TRBJ1-4, with no clear D. CDR3 size: 14 residues. Germline V gene data show CDR1 as PRHDT and CDR2 as FYEKMQ (reference sequence). V lost 5 bases, J lost 8 bases, and 15 bases lay in between. CDR3 sequence (DNA): TGTGCCAGCAGCAAGGAGGGCCTTCCGGAAAAACTGTTTTTT. Amino acid sequence: CASSKEGLPEKLFF.

The chain uses TRBV2 and TRBJ1-5, with D uncertain. The CDR3 is 13 amino acids. V lost 6 bases and J 2 bases, leaving 8 bases between the germline ends. CDR1 is SNHLY and CDR2 is FYNNEI in the germline V gene. As DNA, the CDR3 is TGTGCCAGCAGAACGCAGGGCAATCAGCCCCAGCATTTT. It encodes CASRTQGNQPQHF.

The chain carries TRBV28 and TRBJ1-4; D possibly corresponds to TRBD1 (5 bases). Per germline, CDR1 MDHEN and CDR2 SYDVKM. The V and J ends lost 5 bases and 6 bases respectively, with 16 bases between them. The CDR3 contains 15 residues. The CDR3 DNA reads as TGTGCCAGCAGTCCTCTCTCAGGGTTGGATGAAAAACTGTTTTTT. Amino acid sequence: CASSPLSGLDEKLFF.

Here the CDR3 reads CSARGTGQEAQYF. The DNA of the CDR3 is TGCAGTGCTAGGGGGACAGGCCAAGAGGCCCAGTACTTC. This chain joins TRBV20-1 and TRBJ2-4, with 8 bases identical to TRBD1. With V trimmed by 3 bases and J by 13 bases, 11 bases remained unmatched. The CDR3 sequence is 13 residues long. Germline V lookup: CDR1 DFQATT, CDR2 SNEGSKA (reference sequence).

This chain uses TRBV20-1 with TRBJ2-1, with D tentatively TRBD1 or TRBD2 (5 bases each). Germline V gene lookup returns CDR1 DFQATT and CDR2 SNEGSKA (reference sequence). Trimming stripped 4 bases from V and 6 bases from J, with 19 bases between. The CDR3 contains 15 residues. In DNA, the CDR3 is TGCAGTGCTACGGGACCGACTATTTTTTTCAATGAGCAGTTCTTC. Its translation: CSATGPTIFFNEQFF.

This rearrangement joins TRBV20-1 to TRBJ1-2, with D possibly matching TRBD1 (5 bases). Germline V gene sequence: CDR1 DFQATT, CDR2 SNEGSKA (reference sequence). CDR3 length equals 15 residues. With 5 bases removed from V and 5 bases from J, the gap between germline ends came to 21 bases. CDR3 DNA sequence: TGCAGTGCTCAACAACACGGGGGTGTCGGATATGGCTACACCTTC. Amino acid sequence: CSAQQHGGVGYGYTF.

This chain uses TRBV30 with TRBJ2-7; D unresolved. The germline V gene encodes CDR1 GTSNPN and CDR2 SVGIG (reference sequence). This CDR3 has 16 residues. Trimming stripped 0 bases from V and 3 bases from J, with 18 bases between. CDR3 in amino acids: CAWSVQPPITFYEQYF. The CDR3 DNA reads as TGTGCCTGGAGTGTACAGCCCCCCATCACCTTCTACGAGCAGTACTTC.

The rearrangement joins TRBV20-1 to TRBJ2-7; weak D call: TRBD1 (5 bases). CDR1 DFQATT and CDR2 SNEGSKA come from the germline V gene (reference sequence). CDR3 size: 12 residues. V gave up 1 base and J gave up 7 bases, with 11 bases separating them. The CDR3 is CSARGLDNEQYF. The CDR3 coding sequence is TGCAGTGCTAGAGGGTTGGACAATGAGCAGTACTTC.

The rearrangement joins TRBV20-1 to TRBJ2-7; 7 positions agree with TRBD2. V shed 4 bases, J shed 7 bases, and the junction held 16 bases outside the gene matches. Germline V gives CDR1 DFQATT, CDR2 SNEGSKA (reference sequence). CDR3 length equals 15 residues. The CDR3 here is CSAISGVFSYNEQYF. DNA of the CDR3: TGCAGTGCTATAAGCGGGGTATTTTCCTACAATGAGCAGTACTTC.

This rearrangement joins TRBV29-1 to TRBJ2-2; TRBD2 matches 8 bases. Trimming cost V 5 bases and J 6 bases; bases outside gene matches: 11. Per germline, CDR1 SQVTM and CDR2 ANQGSEA. The CDR3 is 15 residues long. The CDR3 coding sequence is TGCAGCGTTTTTATCAGCGGGAGTGGCGCCGGGGAGCTGTTTTTT. Translating it yields CSVFISGSGAGELFF.

The V gene is TRBV4-3, the J gene TRBJ2-1, with D unclear. The CDR3 totals 14 residues. The V end was cut by 5 bases, the J end by 3 bases, with 11 bases between. Germline-derived CDR1 and CDR2 are LGHNA and YSLEER. CDR3 sequence: CASSEREDYNEQFF. The CDR3 coding sequence is TGCGCCAGCAGCGAAAGGGAAGACTACAATGAGCAGTTCTTC.

The chain is built from TRBV20-1 and TRBJ2-7, with a possible D match to TRBD2 (5 bases). CDR3 length: 12 residues. V lost 2 bases, J lost 2 bases, and 7 bases lay in between. Germline V CDR1 and CDR2: DFQATT, SNEGSKA (reference sequence). CDR3 amino acids: CSARPGTYEQYF. The CDR3 bases are TGCAGTGCTAGACCCGGGACCTACGAGCAGTACTTC.

The V gene is TRBV7-2, the J gene TRBJ1-6, with 9 nucleotides matching TRBD1. Germline CDR1 reads SGHTA; CDR2 reads FQGNSA. The CDR3 consists of 16 residues. The V gene end was trimmed by 5 bases and the J gene end by 7 bases; junction bases not matched to a gene: 9. This CDR3 reads CASSPRQGVNNSPLHF. The CDR3 bases are TGTGCCAGCAGCCCAAGACAGGGGGTCAACAATTCACCCCTCCACTTT. Looking up the rest from reference TRBV7-2 and TRBJ1-6 gives the full variable domain: GAGVSQSPSNKVTEKGKDVELRCDPISGHTALYWYRQSLGQGLEFLIYFQGNSAPDKSGLPSDRFSAERTGGSVSTLTIQRTQQEDSAVYLCASSPRQGVNNSPLHFGNGTRLTVT.

This clonotype was counted only a few times. The chain links TRBV4-3 to TRBJ2-4; the D gene is possibly TRBD1 (5 bases). Germline CDR1 reads LGHNA; CDR2 reads YSLEER. The CDR3 is 15 amino acids. V was trimmed by 4 bases and J by 0 bases, leaving 10 bases between them. The CDR3 protein is CASSPTALAKNIQYF. The CDR3 region has the DNA TGCGCCAGCAGCCCGACAGCGCTAGCCAAAAACATTCAGTACTTC.

The V gene is TRBV7-2, the J gene TRBJ1-6; TRBD1 might be the D (6 bases). Germline values: CDR1 SGHTA, CDR2 FQGNSA. CDR3 size: 15 residues. Trimming pared 5 bases from V and 5 bases from J, leaving 13 bases between. The DNA of the CDR3 is TGTGCCAGCAGCCAGACAGGCTTTCATAATTCACCCCTCCACTTT. Protein sequence: CASSQTGFHNSPLHF.

V is TRBV20-1 and J is TRBJ2-5; the match to TRBD2 covers 8 bases. CDR1 is DFQATT and CDR2 is SNEGSKA in the germline V gene (reference sequence). J was trimmed by 11 bases and V by 2 bases; bases with no gene match: 13. This CDR3 has 14 residues. This CDR3 is CSARRSGNYNEQYF. CDR3 nucleotide sequence: TGCAGTGCTAGACGTAGCGGGAACTACAATGAGCAGTACTTC.